This T cell receptor beta chain was observed in a study of T-cell reconstitution after alpha-beta-depleted transplantation in children. Library preparation (for TCRbeta) was performed with unique molecular identifiers. MiXCR was run by TCRdb on the PCR reads, yielding one entry per CDR3 protein. The sample shows 75,000 to 80,000 distinct CDR3 sequences, 15% to 20% of them seen only once. Comment on this clonotype: As yet, its antigen is unknown.

Study observations and caveats: Fresh T-cell production supplied most of the T-cell counts and diversity seen one year after transplant.

The CDR3 contains 14 residues. The germline CDR1 and CDR2 sequences are SGHAT and FQNNGV. V was shortened by 1 base and J by 5 bases, with 9 bases between the two germline ends. The specimen was PBMCs, mostly from graft donor cells, collected 360 days after TCRalphabeta/CD19-depleted stem cell transplant. The J gene is TRBJ1-5, the V gene TRBV11-2; D not resolved. The sequence came from a male patient aged 2 to 9 who had a stem cell transplant for acute lymphoblastic leukemia, so the T cells may come from the graft donor. Here the CDR3 reads CASSLVGGDQPQHF. The CDR3 DNA reads as TGTGCCAGCAGCTTAGTTGGCGGTGATCAGCCCCAGCATTTT.